The TCR beta chain under discussion was sequenced for a study of memory CD8 T cells in hepatitis C reinfection. The protocol was immunoSEQ multiplex PCR, while the TCRdb copy is restricted to in-frame clones and leaves out a portion. The repertoire has about 46,000 clones, about 91% of them found once; the top ten carry around 0.7%. CDR3 length: 15 amino acids. Per germline, CDR1 SGHNT and CDR2 YYREEE (reference sequence). V lost 0 bases, J lost 4 bases, and 3 bases stayed unmatched. Time point here: late/post reinfection, 12 to 24 weeks after detection. No in vitro expansion preceded TCR sequencing of the sorted cells.

The chain joins TRBV5-4 to TRBJ1-2, with TRBD1 matching over 10 bases. The source of this sequence is a man in his late teens or twenties with hepatitis C virus infection. Sequencing was done on a sample of naive CD8+ T cells sorted from blood. The CDR3 DNA sequence: TGTGCCAGCAGCTTGGGGGACAGGGGACTCTATGGCTACACCTTC. It yields the protein CASSLGDRGLYGYTF.